This entry is about one T cell receptor beta chain. The sample is drawn from a study of T cell changes during pregnancy in multiple sclerosis. Looked up from germline, CDR1 is LGHNA and CDR2 is YSLEER. V was trimmed by 3 bases and J by 6 bases, leaving 11 bases between them. The CDR3 has 14 amino acids. Sequenced by immunoSEQ multiplex PCR; TCRdb stores in-frame clones only, minus some. The data contain 40,000 to 55,000 clones, 85% to 90% of them singletons. The TCR sequence derives from a female donor with multiple sclerosis, enrolled in a pregnancy study. The source material was CD4+ T cells from peripheral blood mononuclear cells, sampled in the first trimester of pregnancy. V and J are TRBV4-3 and TRBJ1-4, with TRBD1 as a possible D gene (6 bases). The CDR3 sequence is CASSHRDTDEKLFF. The CDR3 coding sequence is TGCGCCAGCAGCCACCGGGACACGGATGAAAAACTGTTTTTT.